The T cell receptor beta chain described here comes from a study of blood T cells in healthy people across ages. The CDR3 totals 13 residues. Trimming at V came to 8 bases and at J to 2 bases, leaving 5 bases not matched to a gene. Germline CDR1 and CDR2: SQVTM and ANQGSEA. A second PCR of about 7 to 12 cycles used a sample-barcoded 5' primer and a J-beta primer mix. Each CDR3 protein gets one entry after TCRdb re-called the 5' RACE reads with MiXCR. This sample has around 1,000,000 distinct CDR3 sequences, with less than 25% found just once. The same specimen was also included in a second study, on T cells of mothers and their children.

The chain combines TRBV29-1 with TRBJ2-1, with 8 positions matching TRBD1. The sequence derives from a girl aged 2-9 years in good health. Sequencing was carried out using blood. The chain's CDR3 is CSTRTGPYNEQFF. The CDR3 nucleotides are TGCAGCACGAGGACAGGGCCCTACAATGAGCAGTTCTTC.